Detailed here is one T cell receptor beta chain. Its cognate antigen is unknown. The data originate from a study of T-cell memory formation after mild COVID-19. Study conclusions and caveats: Whether second-wave clones peaking at day 37 were SARS-CoV-2 specific went unconfirmed. CD4+ contracting clones were mainly CM and EM; CD8+ ones, EMRA. Later expanders leaned toward CD4+, whereas clones contracting from day 15 to 85 were balanced CD4/CD8.

Amplification by 5'RACE using constant-segment primers produced TCR alpha and TCR beta cDNA libraries that carried sample barcodes and UMIs. TCRdb ran MiXCR on the 5' RACE reads and lists one entry per CDR3 protein. The sample records 190,000 or so distinct CDR3 sequences, about a fifth being singletons. The CDR3 has 16 amino acids. The V and J ends lost 6 bases and 5 bases, in that order; junction bases with no gene match: 15. Germline CDR1 reads MNHEY; CDR2 reads SVGAGI. The clonotype comes from an adult woman who had mild COVID-19 (a few samples of this study predate the infection). Cell type and time point are not known. Sample: PBMCs or a T cell subset sorted from them (not recorded which). The chain is built from TRBV6-5 and TRBJ2-7; 8 bases map to TRBD1. The DNA of the CDR3 is TGTGCCAGCAGACCAAACTCAGGGGGCATAAGTGACGAGCAGTACTTC. Protein product: CASRPNSGGISDEQYF.